In its sample, the clone carrying this TCR beta chain was seen many times. These data originate in a study of neurological immune-mediated disorders. A 10-nucleotide random UMI tagged transcripts in template-switch 5'RACE cDNA synthesis. Every sequencing run gave over 160 million TCR-beta sequences, taken from 15-18 subjects. TCRdb reanalysed the 5' RACE reads using MiXCR and keeps one entry per CDR3 protein. The table includes tens of thousands of distinct CDR3 sequences, around 10% detected once. In Maryland, USA, blood bank volunteers were the healthy controls. The sequenced material came from PBMCs. This TCR was recovered from a man between 60 and 75 years old in good health.

In DNA, the CDR3 is TGTGCCAGCAGTGAAACCCCCCGAAGTGAAAAACTGTTTTTT. Protein product: CASSETPRSEKLFF. The rearrangement joins TRBV6-1 to TRBJ1-4; D unclear. Deletions cut 2 bases from V and 7 bases from J, with 11 bases between. Looked up from germline, CDR1 is MNHNS and CDR2 is SASEGT. CDR3 length equals 14 residues.